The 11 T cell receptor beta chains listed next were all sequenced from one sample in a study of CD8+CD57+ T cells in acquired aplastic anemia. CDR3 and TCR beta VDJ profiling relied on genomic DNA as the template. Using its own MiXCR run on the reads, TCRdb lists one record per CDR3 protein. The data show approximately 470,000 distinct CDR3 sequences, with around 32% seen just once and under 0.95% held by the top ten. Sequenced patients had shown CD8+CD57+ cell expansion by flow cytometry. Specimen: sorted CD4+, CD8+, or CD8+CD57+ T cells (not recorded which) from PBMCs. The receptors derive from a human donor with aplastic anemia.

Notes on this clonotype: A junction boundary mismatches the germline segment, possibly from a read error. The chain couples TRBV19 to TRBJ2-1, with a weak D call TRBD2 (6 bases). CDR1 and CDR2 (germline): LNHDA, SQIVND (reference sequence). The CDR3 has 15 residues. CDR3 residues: CASMAWGGPYSEQFF. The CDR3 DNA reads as TGTGCCAGTATGGCTTGGGGAGGACCCTACAGTGAGCAGTTCTTC.

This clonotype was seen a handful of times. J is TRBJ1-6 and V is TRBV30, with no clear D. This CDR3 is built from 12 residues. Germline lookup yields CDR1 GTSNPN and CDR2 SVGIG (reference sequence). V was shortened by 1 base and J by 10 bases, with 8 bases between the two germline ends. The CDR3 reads CAWSGVESPLHF. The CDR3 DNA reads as TGTGCCTGGAGTGGGGTAGAGTCACCCCTCCACTTT.

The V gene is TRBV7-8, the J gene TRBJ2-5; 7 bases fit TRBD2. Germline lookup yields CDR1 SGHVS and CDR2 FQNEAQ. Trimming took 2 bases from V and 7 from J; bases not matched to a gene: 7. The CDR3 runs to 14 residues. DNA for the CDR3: TGTGCCAGCAGCTTAAACGGACTAGGTGGGACCCAGTACTTC. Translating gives CASSLNGLGGTQYF.

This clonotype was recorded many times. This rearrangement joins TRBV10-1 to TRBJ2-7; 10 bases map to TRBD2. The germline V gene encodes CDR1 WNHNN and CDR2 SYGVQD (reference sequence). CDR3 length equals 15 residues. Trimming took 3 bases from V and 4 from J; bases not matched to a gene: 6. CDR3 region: CASSEGLAEYYEQYF. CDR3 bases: TGCGCCAGCAGTGAAGGACTAGCGGAGTATTACGAGCAGTACTTC.

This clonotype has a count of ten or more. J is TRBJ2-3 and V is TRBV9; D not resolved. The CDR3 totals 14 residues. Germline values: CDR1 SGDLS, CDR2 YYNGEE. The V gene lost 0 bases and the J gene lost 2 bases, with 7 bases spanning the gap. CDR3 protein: CASSVGSVTDTQYF. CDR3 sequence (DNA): TGTGCCAGCAGCGTAGGGTCGGTCACAGATACGCAGTATTTT. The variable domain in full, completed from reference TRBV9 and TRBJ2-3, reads DSGVTQTPKHLITATGQRVTLRCSPRSGDLSVYWYQQSLDQGLQFLIQYYNGEERAKGNILERFSAQQFPDLHSELNLSSLELGDSALYFCASSVGSVTDTQYFGPGTRLTVL.

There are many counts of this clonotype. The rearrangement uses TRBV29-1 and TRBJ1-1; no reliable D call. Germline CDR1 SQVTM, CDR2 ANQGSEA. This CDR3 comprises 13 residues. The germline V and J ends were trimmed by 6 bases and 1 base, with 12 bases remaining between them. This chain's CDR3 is CSVVTTGNTEAFF. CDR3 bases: TGCAGCGTCGTTACGACGGGGAACACTGAAGCTTTCTTT. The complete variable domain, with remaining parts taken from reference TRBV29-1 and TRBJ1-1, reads SAVISQKPSRDICQRGTSLTIQCQVDSQVTMMFWYRQQPGQSLTLIATANQGSEATYESGFVIDKFPISRPNLTFSTLTVSNMSPEDSSIYLCSVVTTGNTEAFFGQGTRLTVV.

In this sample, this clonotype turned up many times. CDR3 coding DNA: TGTGCCAGCAAGTTCACAGGGGAGGACTACGAGCAGTACTTC. Translation gives CASKFTGEDYEQYF. The V and J genes are TRBV6-1 and TRBJ2-7; D perhaps matches TRBD1 (7 bases). This CDR3 comprises 14 residues. Between the trimmed V and J ends, which lost 7 bases and 3 bases, there was a span of 16 bases. Germline CDR1 MNHNS, CDR2 SASEGT.

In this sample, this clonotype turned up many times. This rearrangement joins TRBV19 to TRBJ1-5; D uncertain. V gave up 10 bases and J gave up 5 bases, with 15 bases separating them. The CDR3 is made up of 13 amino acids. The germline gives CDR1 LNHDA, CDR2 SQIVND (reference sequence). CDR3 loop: CATKEGYDQPQHF. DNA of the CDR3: TGTGCCACCAAGGAAGGGTATGATCAGCCCCAGCATTTT. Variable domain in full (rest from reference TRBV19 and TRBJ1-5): DGGITQSPKYLFRKEGQNVTLSCEQNLNHDAMYWYRQDPGQGLRLIYYSQIVNDFQKGDIAEGYSVSREKKESFPLTVTSAQKNPTAFYLCATKEGYDQPQHFGDGTRLSIL.

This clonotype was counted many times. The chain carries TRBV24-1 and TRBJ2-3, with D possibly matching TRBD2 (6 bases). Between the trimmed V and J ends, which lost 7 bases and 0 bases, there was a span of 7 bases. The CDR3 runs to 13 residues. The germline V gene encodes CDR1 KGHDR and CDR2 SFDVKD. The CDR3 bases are TGTGCCACCAGGGAGGGCAGCACAGATACGCAGTATTTT. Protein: CATREGSTDTQYF.

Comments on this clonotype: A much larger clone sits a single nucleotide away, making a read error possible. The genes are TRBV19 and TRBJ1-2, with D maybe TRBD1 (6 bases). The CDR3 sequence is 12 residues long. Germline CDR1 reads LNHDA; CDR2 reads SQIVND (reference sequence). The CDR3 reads CASGDTYYSYTF. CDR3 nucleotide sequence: TGTGCCAGCGGGGACACCTACTATAGCTACACCTTC.

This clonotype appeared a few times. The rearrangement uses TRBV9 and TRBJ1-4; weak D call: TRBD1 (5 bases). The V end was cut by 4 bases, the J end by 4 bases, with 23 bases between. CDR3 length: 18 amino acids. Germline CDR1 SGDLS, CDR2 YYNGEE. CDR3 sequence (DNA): TGTGCCAGCAGCCCGTCGACAGCTACGTGGGGTAATAATGAAAAACTGTTTTTT. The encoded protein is CASSPSTATWGNNEKLFF.